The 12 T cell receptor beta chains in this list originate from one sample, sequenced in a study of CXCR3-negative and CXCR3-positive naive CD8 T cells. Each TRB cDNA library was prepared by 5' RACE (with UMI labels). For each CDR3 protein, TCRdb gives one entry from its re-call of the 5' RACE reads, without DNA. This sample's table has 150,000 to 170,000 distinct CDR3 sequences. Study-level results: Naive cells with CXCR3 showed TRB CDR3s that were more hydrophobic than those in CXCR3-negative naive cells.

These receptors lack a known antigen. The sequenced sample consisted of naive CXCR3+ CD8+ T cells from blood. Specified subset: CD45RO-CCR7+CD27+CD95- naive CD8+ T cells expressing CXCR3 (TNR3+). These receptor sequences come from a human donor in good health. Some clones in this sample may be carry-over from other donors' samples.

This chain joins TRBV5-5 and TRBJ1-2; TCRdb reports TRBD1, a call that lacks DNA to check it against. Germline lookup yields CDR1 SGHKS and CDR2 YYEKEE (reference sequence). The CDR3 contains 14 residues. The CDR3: CASSFPGSLYGYTF.

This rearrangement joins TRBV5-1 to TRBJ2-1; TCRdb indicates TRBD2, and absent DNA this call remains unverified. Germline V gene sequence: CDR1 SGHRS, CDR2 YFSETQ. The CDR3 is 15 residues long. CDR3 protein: CASSLGDSLYNEQFF.

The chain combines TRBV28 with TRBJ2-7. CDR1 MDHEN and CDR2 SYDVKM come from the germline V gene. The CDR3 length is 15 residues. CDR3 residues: CASSLYDGSPYEQYF. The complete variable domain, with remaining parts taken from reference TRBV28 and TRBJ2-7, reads DVKVTQSSRYLVKRTGEKVFLECVQDMDHENMFWYRQDPGLGLRLIYFSYDVKMKEKGDIPEGYSVSREKKERFSLILESASTNQTSMYLCASSLYDGSPYEQYFGPGTRLTVT.

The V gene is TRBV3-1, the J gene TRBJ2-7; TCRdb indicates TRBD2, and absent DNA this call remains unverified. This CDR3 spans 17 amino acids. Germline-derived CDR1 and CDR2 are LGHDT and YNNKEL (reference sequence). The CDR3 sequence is CASSQDSGSSPSYEQYF.

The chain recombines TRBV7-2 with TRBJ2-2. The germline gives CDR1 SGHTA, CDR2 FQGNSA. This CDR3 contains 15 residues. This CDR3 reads CASSRGLVGTGELFF.

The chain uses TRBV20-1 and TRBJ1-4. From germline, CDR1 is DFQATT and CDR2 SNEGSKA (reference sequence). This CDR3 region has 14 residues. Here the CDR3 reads CSATRPGLNEKLFF.

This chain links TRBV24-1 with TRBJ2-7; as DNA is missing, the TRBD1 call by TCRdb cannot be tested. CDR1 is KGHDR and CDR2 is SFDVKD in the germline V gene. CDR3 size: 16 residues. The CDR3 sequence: CATSDFGQGALGEQYF.

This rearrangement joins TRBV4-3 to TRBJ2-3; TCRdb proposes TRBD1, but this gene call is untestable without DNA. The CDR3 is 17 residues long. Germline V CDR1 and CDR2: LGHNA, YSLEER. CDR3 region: CASSPIRGGTSTDTQYF.

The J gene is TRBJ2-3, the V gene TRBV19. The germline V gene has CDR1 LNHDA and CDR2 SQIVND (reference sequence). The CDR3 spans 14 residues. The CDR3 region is CASSVDGRTDTQYF. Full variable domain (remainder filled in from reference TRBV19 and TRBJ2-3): DGGITQSPKYLFRKEGQNVTLSCEQNLNHDAMYWYRQDPGQGLRLIYYSQIVNDFQKGDIAEGYSVSREKKESFPLTVTSAQKNPTAFYLCASSVDGRTDTQYFGPGTRLTVL.

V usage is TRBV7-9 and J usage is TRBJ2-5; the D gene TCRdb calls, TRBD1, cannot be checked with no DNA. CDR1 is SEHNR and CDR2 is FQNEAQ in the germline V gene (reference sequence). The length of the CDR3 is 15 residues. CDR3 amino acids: CASSHADRPQETQYF.

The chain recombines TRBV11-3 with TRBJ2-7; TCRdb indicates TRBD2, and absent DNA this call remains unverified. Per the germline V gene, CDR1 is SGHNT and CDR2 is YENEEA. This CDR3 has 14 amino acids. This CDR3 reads CASVKGSISYGQYF.

The CDR3 protein is CASSLPGAMNTEAFF. This chain links TRBV7-9 with TRBJ1-1; TCRdb names TRBD1, which stays unverified in the absence of DNA. Germline V gene data show CDR1 as SEHNR and CDR2 as FQNEAQ (reference sequence). The CDR3 runs 15 residues.